The rows below give T cell receptor beta chains drawn from one sample of a study of blood T cells in healthy people across ages. MiXCR, run by TCRdb on the 5' RACE reads, gives a single entry per CDR3 protein. This sample yields 350,000 to 450,000 distinct CDR3 sequences, of which 45% to 60% are seen a single time; under 65% belongs to the top ten. The sample consisted of blood. These receptors were taken from a man between 60 and 75 years old in good health. The CDR3 runs from the conserved cysteine through the conserved F or W.

v_gene: TRBV20-1; CDR3aa: CSAHSGRSYNEQFF
v_gene: TRBV6-2/TRBV6-3; CDR3aa: CASEAGNDYTF
v_gene: TRBV6-5; CDR3aa: CASRTEAGDVGTQYF
v_gene: TRBV27; CDR3aa: CASSVKRGGDTQYF
v_gene: TRBV5-1; CDR3aa: CASSLRTGEKLFF
v_gene: TRBV11-2; CDR3aa: CASSLSMTDYGYTF
v_gene: TRBV29-1; CDR3aa: CSVVQGISEQFF
v_gene: TRBV4-1; CDR3aa: CASSQAEGVGDTQYF
v_gene: TRBV29-1; CDR3aa: CSVGIAGGFDEQFF
v_gene: TRBV3-1; CDR3aa: CASSQARAGSTDTQYF
v_gene: TRBV20-1; CDR3aa: CSARDRPWGAAQTGYTF
v_gene: TRBV7-9; CDR3aa: CASSSSAGAVETQYF
v_gene: TRBV9; CDR3aa: CASSVGLGQQEAQNF
v_gene: TRBV28; CDR3aa: CASTERTSGRIEQYF
v_gene: TRBV20-1; CDR3aa: CSASSLGGTGVYGYTF
v_gene: TRBV7-2; CDR3aa: CASSPVGDRADIQYF
v_gene: TRBV27; CDR3aa: CASSFFTGSAEAFF
v_gene: TRBV6-5; CDR3aa: CASSRSGSSGANVLTF
v_gene: TRBV6-5; CDR3aa: CASSPLLSGGQQFF
v_gene: TRBV15; CDR3aa: CATSRTGTIRSPLHF
v_gene: TRBV5-1; CDR3aa: CASSLRPVTGELFF
v_gene: TRBV28; CDR3aa: CASREGRGVSPLHF
v_gene: TRBV2; CDR3aa: CASSVAGGGNTQYF
v_gene: TRBV20-1; CDR3aa: CSAHTGVADTQYF
v_gene: TRBV7-2; CDR3aa: CASSSSLPTYNEQFF
v_gene: TRBV6-5; CDR3aa: CASSPSDRVNGYTF
v_gene: TRBV20-1; CDR3aa: CSARESAKNIQYF
v_gene: TRBV27; CDR3aa: CASGKHGYEQYF
v_gene: TRBV12-3/TRBV12-4; CDR3aa: CASRPPGAAGGHGYTF
v_gene: TRBV6-1; CDR3aa: CASSKQTSGIQETQYF
v_gene: TRBV28; CDR3aa: CATIPGLAVLGSYNEQFF
v_gene: TRBV4-1; CDR3aa: CASNQDDGRGELFF
v_gene: TRBV6-5; CDR3aa: CASSKQRYEQYF
v_gene: TRBV20-1; CDR3aa: CSAKDRGTGLDYEQYF
v_gene: TRBV6-2/TRBV6-3; CDR3aa: CASSRGLAGGKKETQYF
v_gene: TRBV18; CDR3aa: CASSQGQYQETQYF
v_gene: TRBV5-1; CDR3aa: CASSTAGFTDTQYF
v_gene: TRBV3-1; CDR3aa: CASSQDRSGVGTDTQYF
v_gene: TRBV7-2; CDR3aa: CASTPRAVVYNEQFF
v_gene: TRBV20-1; CDR3aa: CSARTWGYQETQYF
v_gene: TRBV9; CDR3aa: CASSGDRAGQFF
v_gene: TRBV3-1; CDR3aa: CASSHIAGGTDTQYF
v_gene: TRBV4-1; CDR3aa: CASSQPRDGANAYEQYF
v_gene: TRBV20-1; CDR3aa: CSARPPQGGGANVLTF
v_gene: TRBV7-6; CDR3aa: CASGLAGAGYNEQFF
v_gene: TRBV5-4; CDR3aa: CASSIGLAWETQYF
v_gene: TRBV6-5; CDR3aa: CASSSGGQGTGEQYF
v_gene: TRBV7-2; CDR3aa: CASSLVAFDTQYF
v_gene: TRBV20-1; CDR3aa: CSPRGRGYEQYF
v_gene: TRBV27; CDR3aa: CASSFQGGEKLFF
v_gene: TRBV12-1; CDR3aa: CASSFGTSGSCEQYF
v_gene: TRBV29-1; CDR3aa: CSVSEGRYEQYF
v_gene: TRBV12-3/TRBV12-4; CDR3aa: CASSRPLGTQYF
v_gene: TRBV24-1; CDR3aa: CATAPGRVSNEQFF
v_gene: TRBV7-2; CDR3aa: CASTSGSLGRDTQYF
v_gene: TRBV2; CDR3aa: CASSPPSISGNTIYF
v_gene: TRBV13; CDR3aa: CASSPFGERETQYF
v_gene: TRBV7-2; CDR3aa: CASSLIQVWADTQYF
v_gene: TRBV4-2; CDR3aa: CASSQVAAGVNTQYF
v_gene: TRBV20-1; CDR3aa: CSARARGRSEAFF